This TCR beta chain was recorded in a study of blood T cell repertoires in COVID-19 (dated by TCRdb to the early 2020s). In the study overall: The collaborator samples originated in the United States, Italy and Spain and spanned the acute and convalescent phases of COVID-19. The repertoires were made available in a free public database intended to serve as a resource for research on the immune response to SARS-CoV-2. Samples were obtained from the ongoing ImmuneRACE study (first 160 participants) and from over 1,000 subjects provided by 6 global collaborators. HLA class I and class II types, where available, came from metadata supplied by the sample provider rather than from assay-based typing. Subjects who had been exposed to COVID-19, were actively infected with it, or had recovered from it provided the deeply sampled blood TCRbeta repertoires that made up the dataset. The material from the prospective study consisted of cDNA or gDNA derived from T cells, B-cell-depleted T cells, or PBMCs. A de-identified subject ID, COVID-19 status, age in years and sex were almost always included in the sample metadata.

One collaborating source in Seattle enrolled patients while the patients were actively infected and followed the patients over time throughout the course of disease. The collaborating institutions used their own protocols to collect whole blood in K2EDTA tubes. For TCRbeta analysis, collaborators shipped samples as frozen whole blood, isolated PBMCs, or DNA extracted from either of those sample types. As regards this clone: Its antigen target is currently unknown. Per-base qualities were not stored, and no clone one base away is much larger.

TCRbeta CDR3 regions were amplified from genomic DNA by means of the immunoSEQ Assay, a bias-controlled multiplex PCR. As for how the authors treated the data: Nucleated cell counts per sample were estimated from amplification of reference gene primers within the assay. To quantify the absolute abundance of each unique TCRbeta CDR3 rearrangement, sequence reads were collapsed and filtered. Productive Simpson clonality was computed per sample as the square root of Simpson's diversity index over productive rearrangements. Held by TCRdb, this immuneACCESS table contains in-frame sequences only and omits some clones. Under half of the omission traces to an unresolved V gene where checked; the cause of the rest is unknown. V and J calls and clone size are copied from that table; D and trimming were computed from the DNA. The sample profile shows some 180,000 clones; roughly 84% of them were found once. The ten largest clones represent 6.5% to 7.5% of the sample.

Broad study findings and their caveats: The quantity of clinical and demographic metadata differed by source and by participant and was supplied without curation.

From its cysteine to its phenylalanine, the CDR3 spans 12 amino acids. Just the 36-base CDR3 DNA is kept, in frame starting at base 1. Deletion took 3 bases off V and 10 bases off J, with a span of 12 bases between the germline ends. CDR1 LGHDT and CDR2 YNNKEL are derived from the germline V gene (reference sequence). Material for sequencing was peripheral blood. The origin of this receptor is a woman aged 40 to 50 with COVID-19, enrolled during active disease. The rearranged segments are TRBV3-1 (or the pseudogene TRBV3-2) and TRBJ1-2, with a tentative D gene TRBD1 over 5 matching bases. The CDR3 is CASSQGLASYTF. At the DNA level, the sequence is TGTGCCAGCAGCCAGGGACTGGCTTCCTACACCTTC.